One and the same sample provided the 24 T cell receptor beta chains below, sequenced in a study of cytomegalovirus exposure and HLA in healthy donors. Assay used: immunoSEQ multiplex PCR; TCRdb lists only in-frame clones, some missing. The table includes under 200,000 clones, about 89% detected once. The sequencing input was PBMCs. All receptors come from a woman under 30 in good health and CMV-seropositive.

The DNA of the CDR3 is TGTGCCAGCAGCCCCCACCCCGGACAGCTCTACGAGCAGTACTTC. Translation gives CASSPHPGQLYEQYF. The gene calls are TRBV9 and TRBJ2-7, with D perhaps TRBD1 (6 bases). V dropped 4 bases and J dropped 3 bases, with 17 bases sitting between them. CDR1 and CDR2 from the germline V gene are SGDLS and YYNGEE. The CDR3 is 15 amino acids.

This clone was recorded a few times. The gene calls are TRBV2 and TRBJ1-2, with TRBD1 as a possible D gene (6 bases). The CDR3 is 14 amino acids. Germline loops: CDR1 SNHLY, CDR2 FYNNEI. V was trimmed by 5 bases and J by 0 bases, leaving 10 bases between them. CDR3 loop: CASSWTASNYGYTF. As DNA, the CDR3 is TGTGCCAGCAGTTGGACAGCATCTAACTATGGCTACACCTTC.

In DNA, the CDR3 is TGTGCCAGCAGCTCCGAGGCAGAAGTAATGATCGTTCGGGAAAAACTGTTTTTT. The encoded protein is CASSSEAEVMIVREKLFF. The chain employs TRBV11-2 and TRBJ1-4; D call uncertain. Germline-derived CDR1 and CDR2 are SGHAT and FQNNGV. The V and J ends lost 4 bases and 8 bases respectively, with 26 bases between them. The CDR3 is made up of 18 amino acids.

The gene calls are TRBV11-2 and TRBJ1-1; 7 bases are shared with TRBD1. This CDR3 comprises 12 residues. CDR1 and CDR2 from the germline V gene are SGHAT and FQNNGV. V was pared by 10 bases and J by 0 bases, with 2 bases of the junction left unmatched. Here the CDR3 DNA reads TGTGCCACCGGACAGGTGAACACTGAAGCTTTCTTT. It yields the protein CATGQVNTEAFF.

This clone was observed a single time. The CDR3: CASSQVDTPYEQYF. The CDR3 DNA reads as TGCGCCAGCAGCCAAGTGGACACCCCCTACGAGCAGTACTTC. V is TRBV4-3 and J is TRBJ2-7; perhaps TRBD1 as D (5 bases). CDR3 length: 14 amino acids. Germline-derived CDR1 and CDR2 are LGHNA and YSLEER. Trimming cost V 1 base and J 2 bases, with 9 bases left between them.

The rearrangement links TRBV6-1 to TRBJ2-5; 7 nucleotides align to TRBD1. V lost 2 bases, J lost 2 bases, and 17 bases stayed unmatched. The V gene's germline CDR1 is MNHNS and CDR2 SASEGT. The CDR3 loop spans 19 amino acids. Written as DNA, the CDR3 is TGTGCCAGCAGTGAACGGCCCACCGACCGGGGACAGAAACAAGAGACCCAGTACTTC. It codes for CASSERPTDRGQKQETQYF.

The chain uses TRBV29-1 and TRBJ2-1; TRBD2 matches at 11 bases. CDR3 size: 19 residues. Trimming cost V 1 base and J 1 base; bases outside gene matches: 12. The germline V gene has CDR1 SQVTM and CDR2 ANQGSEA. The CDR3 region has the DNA TGCAGCGTTGAAGCTCTAGCGGGAGGCCCAGGGAGTTCCTACAATGAGCAGTTCTTC. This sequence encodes CSVEALAGGPGSSYNEQFF.

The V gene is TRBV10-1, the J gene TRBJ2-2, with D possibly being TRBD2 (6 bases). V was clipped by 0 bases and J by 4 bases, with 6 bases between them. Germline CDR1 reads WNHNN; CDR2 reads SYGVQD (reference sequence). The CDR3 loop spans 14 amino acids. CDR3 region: CASSESGGTGELFF. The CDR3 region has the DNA TGCGCCAGCAGTGAGTCGGGGGGCACCGGGGAGCTGTTTTTT.

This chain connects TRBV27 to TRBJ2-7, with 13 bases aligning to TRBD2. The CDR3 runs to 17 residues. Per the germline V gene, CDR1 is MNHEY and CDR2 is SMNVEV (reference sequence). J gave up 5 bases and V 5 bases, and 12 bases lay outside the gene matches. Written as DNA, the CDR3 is TGTGCCAGCAGTCCCCGGGGACTAGCGGGGTGGGGGGACGAGCAGTACTTC. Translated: CASSPRGLAGWGDEQYF.

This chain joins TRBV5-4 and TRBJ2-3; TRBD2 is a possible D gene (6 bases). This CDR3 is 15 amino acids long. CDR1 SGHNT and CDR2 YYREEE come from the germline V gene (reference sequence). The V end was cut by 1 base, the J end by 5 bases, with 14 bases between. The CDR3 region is CASSLITGEGDTQYF. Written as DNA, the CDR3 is TGTGCCAGCAGCTTGATAACGGGAGAGGGAGATACGCAGTATTTT.

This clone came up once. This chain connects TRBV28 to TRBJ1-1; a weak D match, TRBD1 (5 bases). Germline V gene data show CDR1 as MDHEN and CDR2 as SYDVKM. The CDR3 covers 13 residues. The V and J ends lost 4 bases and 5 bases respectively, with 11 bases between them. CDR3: CASSSGGETEAFF. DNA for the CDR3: TGTGCCAGCAGTTCTGGAGGGGAGACTGAAGCTTTCTTT.

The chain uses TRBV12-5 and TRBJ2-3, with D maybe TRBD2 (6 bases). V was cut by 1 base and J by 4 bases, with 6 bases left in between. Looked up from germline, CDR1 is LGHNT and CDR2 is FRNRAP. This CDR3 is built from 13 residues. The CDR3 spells CASGLGGADTQYF. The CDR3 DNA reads TGTGCTAGTGGTTTGGGGGGGGCAGATACGCAGTATTTT.

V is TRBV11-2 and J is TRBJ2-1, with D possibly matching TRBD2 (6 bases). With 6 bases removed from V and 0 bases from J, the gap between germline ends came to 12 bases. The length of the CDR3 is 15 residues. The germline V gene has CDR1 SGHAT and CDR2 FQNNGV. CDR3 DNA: TGTGCCAGCAGTTTACGGGGGAGCTCCTACAATGAGCAGTTCTTC. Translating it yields CASSLRGSSYNEQFF.

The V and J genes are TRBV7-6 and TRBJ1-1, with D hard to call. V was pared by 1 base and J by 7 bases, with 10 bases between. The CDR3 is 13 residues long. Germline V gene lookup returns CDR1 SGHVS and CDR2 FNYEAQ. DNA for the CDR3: TGTGCCAGCAGCTTAGGGGGAGTTGGTGAAGCTTTCTTT. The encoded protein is CASSLGGVGEAFF.

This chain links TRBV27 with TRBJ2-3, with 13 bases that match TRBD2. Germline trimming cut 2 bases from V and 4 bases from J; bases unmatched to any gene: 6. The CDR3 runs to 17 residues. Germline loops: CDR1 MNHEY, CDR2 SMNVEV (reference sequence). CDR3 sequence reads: CASSLTSGRVLSDTQYF. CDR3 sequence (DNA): TGTGCCAGCAGTTTAACTAGCGGGAGGGTTTTGTCAGATACGCAGTATTTT.

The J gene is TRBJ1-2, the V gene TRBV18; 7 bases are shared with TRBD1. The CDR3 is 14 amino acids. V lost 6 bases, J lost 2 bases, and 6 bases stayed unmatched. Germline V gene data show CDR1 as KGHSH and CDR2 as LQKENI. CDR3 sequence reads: CASSPRDSNYGYTF. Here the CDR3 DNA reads TGTGCCAGCTCCCCCAGGGACAGCAACTATGGCTACACCTTC.

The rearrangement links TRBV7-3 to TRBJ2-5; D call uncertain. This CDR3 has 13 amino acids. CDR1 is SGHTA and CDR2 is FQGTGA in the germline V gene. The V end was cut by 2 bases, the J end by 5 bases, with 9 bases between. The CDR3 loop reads CASSLARWETQYF. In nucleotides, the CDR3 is TGTGCCAGCAGCTTAGCCCGGTGGGAGACCCAGTACTTC.

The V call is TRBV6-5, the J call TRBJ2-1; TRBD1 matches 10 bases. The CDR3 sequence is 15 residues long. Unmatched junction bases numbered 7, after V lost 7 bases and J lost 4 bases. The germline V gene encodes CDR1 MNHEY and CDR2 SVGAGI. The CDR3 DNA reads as TGTGCCAGCACCCCCGACAGGGGGCCTTACAATGAGCAGTTCTTC. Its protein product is CASTPDRGPYNEQFF.

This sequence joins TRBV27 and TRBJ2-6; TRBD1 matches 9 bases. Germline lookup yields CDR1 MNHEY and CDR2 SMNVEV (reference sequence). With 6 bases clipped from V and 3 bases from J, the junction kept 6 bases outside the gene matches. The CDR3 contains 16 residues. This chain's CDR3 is CASSLWTGVGANVLTF. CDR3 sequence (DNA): TGTGCCAGCAGCCTATGGACAGGGGTTGGGGCCAACGTCCTGACTTTC.

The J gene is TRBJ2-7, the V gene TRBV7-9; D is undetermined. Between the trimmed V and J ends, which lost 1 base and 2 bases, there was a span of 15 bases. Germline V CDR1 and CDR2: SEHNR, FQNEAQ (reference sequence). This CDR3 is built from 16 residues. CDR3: CASSLDSSTRPYEQYF. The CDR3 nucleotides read TGTGCCAGCAGCTTAGACAGCTCAACCCGCCCCTACGAGCAGTACTTC.

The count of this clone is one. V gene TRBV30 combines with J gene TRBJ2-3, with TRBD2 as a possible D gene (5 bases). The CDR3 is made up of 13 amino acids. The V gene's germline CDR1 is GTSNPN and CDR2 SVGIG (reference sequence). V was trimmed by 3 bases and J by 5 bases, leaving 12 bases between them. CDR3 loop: CAWSATSIDTQYF. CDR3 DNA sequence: TGTGCCTGGAGCGCTACTAGTATAGATACGCAGTATTTT.

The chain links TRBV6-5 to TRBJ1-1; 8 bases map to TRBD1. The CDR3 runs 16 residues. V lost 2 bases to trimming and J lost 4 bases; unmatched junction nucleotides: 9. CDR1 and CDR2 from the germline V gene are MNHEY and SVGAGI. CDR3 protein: CASSYTRTGFTTEAFF. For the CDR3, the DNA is TGTGCCAGCAGTTACACTCGGACAGGGTTCACCACTGAAGCTTTCTTT.

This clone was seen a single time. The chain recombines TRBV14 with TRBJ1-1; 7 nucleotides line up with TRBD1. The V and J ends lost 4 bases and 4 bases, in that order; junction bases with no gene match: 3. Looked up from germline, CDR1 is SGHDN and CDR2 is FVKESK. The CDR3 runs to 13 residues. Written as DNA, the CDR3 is TGTGCCAGCAGCCGACAGGGCCGCACTGAAGCTTTCTTT. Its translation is CASSRQGRTEAFF.

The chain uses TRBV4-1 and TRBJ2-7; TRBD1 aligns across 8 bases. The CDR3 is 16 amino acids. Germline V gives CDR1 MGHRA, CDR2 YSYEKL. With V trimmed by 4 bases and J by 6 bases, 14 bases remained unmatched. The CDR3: CASSLIRPGGLGEQYF. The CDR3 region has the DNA TGCGCCAGCAGCCTCATTCGGCCAGGGGGCTTAGGCGAGCAGTACTTC.